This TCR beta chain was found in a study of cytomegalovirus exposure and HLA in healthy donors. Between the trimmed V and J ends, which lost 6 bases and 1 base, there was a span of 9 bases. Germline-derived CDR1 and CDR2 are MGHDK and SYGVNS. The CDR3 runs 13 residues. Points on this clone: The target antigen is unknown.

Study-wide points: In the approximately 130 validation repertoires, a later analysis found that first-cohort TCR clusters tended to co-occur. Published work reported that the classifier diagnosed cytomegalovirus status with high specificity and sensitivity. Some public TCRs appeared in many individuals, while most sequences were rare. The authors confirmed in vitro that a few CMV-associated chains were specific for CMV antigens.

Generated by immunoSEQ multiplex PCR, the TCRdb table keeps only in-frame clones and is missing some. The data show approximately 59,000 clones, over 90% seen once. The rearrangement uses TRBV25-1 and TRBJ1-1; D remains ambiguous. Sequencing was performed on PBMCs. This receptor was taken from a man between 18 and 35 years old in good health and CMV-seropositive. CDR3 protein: CASSGLGNTEAFF. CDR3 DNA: TGTGCCAGCAGCGGTCTAGGGAACACTGAAGCTTTCTTT. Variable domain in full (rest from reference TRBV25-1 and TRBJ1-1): EADIYQTPRYLVIGTGKKITLECSQTMGHDKMYWYQQDPGMELHLIHYSYGVNSTEKGDLSSESTVSRIRTEHFPLTLESARPSHTSQYLCASSGLGNTEAFFGQGTRLTVV.